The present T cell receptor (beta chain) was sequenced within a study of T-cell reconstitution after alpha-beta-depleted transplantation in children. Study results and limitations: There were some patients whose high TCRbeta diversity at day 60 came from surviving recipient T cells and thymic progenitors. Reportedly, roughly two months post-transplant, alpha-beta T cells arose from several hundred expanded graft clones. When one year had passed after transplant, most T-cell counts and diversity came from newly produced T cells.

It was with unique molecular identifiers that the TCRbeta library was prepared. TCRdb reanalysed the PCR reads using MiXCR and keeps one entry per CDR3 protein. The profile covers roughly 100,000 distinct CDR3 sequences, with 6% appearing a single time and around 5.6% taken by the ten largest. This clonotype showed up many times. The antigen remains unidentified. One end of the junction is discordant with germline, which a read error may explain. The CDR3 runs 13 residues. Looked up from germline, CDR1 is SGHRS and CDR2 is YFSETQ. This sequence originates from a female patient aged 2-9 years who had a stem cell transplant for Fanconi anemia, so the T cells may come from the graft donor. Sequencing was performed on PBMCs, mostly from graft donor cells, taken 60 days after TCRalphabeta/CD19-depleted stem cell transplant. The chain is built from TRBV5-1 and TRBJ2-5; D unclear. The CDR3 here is CASSLGPQETQYF. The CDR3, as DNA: TGTGCCAGCAGCTTAGGGCCACAAGAGACCCAGTACTTC.